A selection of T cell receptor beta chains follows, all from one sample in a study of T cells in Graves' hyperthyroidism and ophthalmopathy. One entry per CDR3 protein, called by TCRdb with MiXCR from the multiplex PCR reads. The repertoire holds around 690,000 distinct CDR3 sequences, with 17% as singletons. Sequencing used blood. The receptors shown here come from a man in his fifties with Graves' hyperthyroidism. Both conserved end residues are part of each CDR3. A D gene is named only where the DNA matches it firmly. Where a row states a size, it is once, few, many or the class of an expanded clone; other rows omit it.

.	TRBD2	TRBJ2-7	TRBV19	CASTLSGSYEQYF	TGTGCCAGTACTCTTAGCGGGAGCTACGAGCAGTACTTC
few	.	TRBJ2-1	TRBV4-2	CASSQDSHSYNEQFF	TGTGCCAGCAGCCAAGATAGCCACTCCTACAATGAGCAGTTCTTC
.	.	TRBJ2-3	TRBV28	CASSFVATSTDTQYF	TGTGCCAGCAGTTTCGTAGCAACTAGCACAGATACGCAGTATTTT
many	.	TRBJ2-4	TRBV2	CASRSGTLNIQYF	TGTGCCAGCAGGTCCGGGACACTGAACATTCAGTACTTC
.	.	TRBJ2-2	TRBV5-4	CASRMGGTTGELFF	TGTGCCAGCAGAATGGGCGGGACCACCGGGGAGCTGTTTTTT
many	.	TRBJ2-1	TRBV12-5	CASGLDFGAYNEQFF	TGTGCTAGTGGCCTGGACTTCGGAGCCTACAATGAGCAGTTCTTC
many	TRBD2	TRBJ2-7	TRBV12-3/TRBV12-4	CASRGLAGSVDEQYF	TGTGCCAGCAGGGGACTAGCGGGGAGTGTCGACGAGCAGTACTTC
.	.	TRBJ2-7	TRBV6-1	CASSWTTSVEQYF	TGTGCCAGCAGCTGGACCACGAGCGTCGAGCAGTACTTC
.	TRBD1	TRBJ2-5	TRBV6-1	CASSEAFLRDRGETQYF	TGTGCCAGCAGTGAAGCGTTCCTCCGGGACAGGGGTGAGACCCAGTACTTC
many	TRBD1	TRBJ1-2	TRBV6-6	CASSYSDRVGLHGYTF	TGTGCCAGCAGTTACTCGGACAGGGTAGGACTCCATGGCTACACCTTC
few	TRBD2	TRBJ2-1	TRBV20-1	CSARGLADYNEQFF	TGCAGTGCTAGAGGACTAGCTGATTACAATGAGCAGTTCTTC
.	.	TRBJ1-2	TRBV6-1	CASRQTGVNYGYTF	TGTGCCAGCAGACAGACAGGTGTAAACTATGGCTACACCTTC
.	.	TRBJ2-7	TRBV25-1	CASGQANSYEQYF	TGTGCCAGCGGGCAGGCCAACTCCTACGAGCAGTACTTC
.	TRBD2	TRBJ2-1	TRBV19	CASKKRELYNEQFF	TGTGCCAGTAAGAAGCGGGAGCTCTACAATGAGCAGTTCTTC
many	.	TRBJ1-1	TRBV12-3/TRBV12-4	CASRGRPNTEAFF	TGTGCCAGCAGGGGACGGCCGAACACTGAAGCTTTCTTT
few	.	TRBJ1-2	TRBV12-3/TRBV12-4	CASIQNQAGGYTF	TGTGCCAGCATTCAGAATCAGGCAGGTGGCTACACCTTC
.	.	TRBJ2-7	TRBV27	CASSPGPNYVQYF	TGTGCCAGCAGCCCGGGACCGAATTACGTGCAGTACTTC
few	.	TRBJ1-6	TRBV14	CASSQSGTRGSPLHF	TGTGCCAGCAGCCAATCCGGGACAAGGGGGTCACCCCTCCACTTT
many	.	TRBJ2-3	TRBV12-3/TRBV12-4	CASKIIGFTDTQYF	TGTGCCAGCAAAATTATAGGGTTCACAGATACGCAGTATTTT
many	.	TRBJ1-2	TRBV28	CASSWAVVGYTF	TGTGCCAGCAGTTGGGCCGTGGTCGGCTACACCTTC
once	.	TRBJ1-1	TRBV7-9	CASSTSAHTEAFF	TGTGCCAGCAGCACTAGCGCCCACACTGAAGCTTTCTTT
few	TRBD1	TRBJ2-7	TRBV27	CASTSQGVGDLEQYF	TGTGCCAGCACGTCCCAGGGGGTTGGGGATTTGGAGCAGTACTTC
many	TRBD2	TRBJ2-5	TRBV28	CASSSRLAGSVETQYF	TGTGCCAGCAGTTCAAGACTAGCGGGGAGCGTAGAGACCCAGTACTTC
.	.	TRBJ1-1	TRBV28	CASSLFSRTEAFF	TGTGCCAGCAGTTTATTTTCCCGGACTGAAGCTTTCTTT
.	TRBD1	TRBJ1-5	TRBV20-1	CSARARDRAGRGNQPQHF	TGCAGTGCTAGAGCAAGGGACAGGGCGGGACGAGGCAATCAGCCCCAGCATTTT
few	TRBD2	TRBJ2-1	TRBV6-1	CASSHPAGGVNEQFF	TGTGCCAGCAGTCACCCAGCGGGAGGGGTAAATGAGCAGTTCTTC
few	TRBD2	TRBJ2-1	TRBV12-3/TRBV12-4	CASRGTSTYNEQFF	TGTGCCAGCAGAGGGACTAGCACCTACAATGAGCAGTTCTTC
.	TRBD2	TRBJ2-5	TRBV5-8	CASSLEYASGIGETQYF	TGTGCCAGCAGCTTGGAATATGCTAGCGGGATTGGAGAGACCCAGTACTTC
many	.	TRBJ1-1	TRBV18	CASSPPSTPGNTEAFF	TGTGCCAGCTCACCACCGTCAACTCCCGGGAACACTGAAGCTTTCTTT
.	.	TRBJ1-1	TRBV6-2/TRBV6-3	CASSYDGQRNTEAFF	TGTGCCAGCAGTTACGATGGACAGAGGAACACTGAAGCTTTCTTT
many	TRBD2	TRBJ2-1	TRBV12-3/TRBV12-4	CASSWRLAGKKDEQFF	TGTGCCAGCAGCTGGCGTCTAGCGGGAAAGAAGGATGAGCAGTTCTTC
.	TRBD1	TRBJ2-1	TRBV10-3	CASSYRWDSEQFF	TGTGCCAGCAGTTACCGTTGGGACAGTGAGCAGTTCTTC
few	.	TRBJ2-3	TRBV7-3	CASSGAGGTQYF	TGTGCCAGCAGCGGGGCTGGAGGGACGCAGTATTTT
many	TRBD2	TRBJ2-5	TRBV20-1	CSALPGLVEETQYF	TGCAGTGCTCTTCCGGGACTAGTCGAAGAGACCCAGTACTTC
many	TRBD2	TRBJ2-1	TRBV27	CASSPLGLAGVFNEQFF	TGTGCCAGCAGTCCCTTGGGACTAGCGGGAGTTTTCAATGAGCAGTTCTTC
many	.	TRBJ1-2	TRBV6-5	CASSYSSGLGYTF	TGTGCCAGCAGTTACTCGTCAGGGCTCGGCTACACCTTC
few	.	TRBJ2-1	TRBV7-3	CASSPTPGTTIYNEQFF	TGTGCCAGCAGCCCGACCCCCGGGACCACAATTTACAATGAGCAGTTCTTC
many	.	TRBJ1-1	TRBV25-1	CASRPGTALPITEAFF	TGTGCCAGCAGGCCTGGGACGGCATTACCAATAACTGAAGCTTTCTTT
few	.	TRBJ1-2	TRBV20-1	CSAPKRGYGYTF	TGCAGTGCTCCGAAGAGGGGGTATGGCTACACCTTC
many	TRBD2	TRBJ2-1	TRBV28	CASSVGLAGPYEQFF	TGTGCCAGCAGTGTGGGACTAGCGGGACCTTATGAGCAGTTCTTC
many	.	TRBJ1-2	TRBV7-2	CASSLEPRGGVNYGYTF	TGTGCCAGCAGCTTAGAGCCCCGCGGGGGCGTTAACTATGGCTACACCTTC
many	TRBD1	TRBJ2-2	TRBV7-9	CASSRRDRANTGELFF	TGTGCCAGCAGCAGGCGCGACAGGGCGAACACCGGGGAGCTGTTTTTT
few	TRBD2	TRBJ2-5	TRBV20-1	CSAKSSGSPEYF	TGCAGTGCTAAGTCCAGCGGGAGCCCCGAGTACTTC
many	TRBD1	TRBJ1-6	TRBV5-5	CASSSTGAVNSPLHF	TGTGCCAGCAGCTCGACAGGGGCTGTAAATTCACCCCTCCACTTT
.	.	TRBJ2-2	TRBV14	CASSQVISNTGELFF	TGTGCCAGCAGCCAAGTGATCTCAAATACCGGGGAGCTGTTTTTT
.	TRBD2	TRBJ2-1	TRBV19	CASSIASGGLYNEQFF	TGTGCCAGTAGTATAGCCAGCGGGGGACTTTACAATGAGCAGTTCTTC
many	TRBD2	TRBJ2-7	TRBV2	CASRRTSGKRAYEQYF	TGTGCCAGCAGAAGGACTAGCGGAAAAAGGGCCTACGAGCAGTACTTC
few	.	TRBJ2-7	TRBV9	CASSVGMERDYEQYF	TGTGCCAGCAGCGTAGGTATGGAAAGAGACTACGAGCAGTACTTC
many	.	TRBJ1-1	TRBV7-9	CASCQQGRDTEAFF	TGTGCCAGTTGCCAACAGGGCCGGGACACTGAAGCTTTCTTT
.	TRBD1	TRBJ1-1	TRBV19	CASSIVDRGTEAFF	TGTGCCAGTAGTATAGTCGACAGGGGCACTGAAGCTTTCTTT
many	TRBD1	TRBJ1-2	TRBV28	CASSTQGARNGYTF	TGTGCCAGCAGCACACAGGGGGCGCGTAATGGCTACACCTTC
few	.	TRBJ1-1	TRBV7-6	CASSLWSGAHTFF	TGTGCCAGCAGCTTATGGTCGGGGGCCCATACTTTCTTT
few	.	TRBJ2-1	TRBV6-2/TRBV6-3	CASSYSWTPPADEQFF	TGTGCCAGCAGTTACTCGTGGACTCCACCTGCGGATGAGCAGTTCTTC
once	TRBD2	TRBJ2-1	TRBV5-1	CASSLVSGGLYEQFF	TGCGCCAGCAGCTTGGTTAGCGGGGGCCTTTATGAGCAGTTCTTC
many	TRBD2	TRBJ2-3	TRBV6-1	CASSYAGGTSTDTQYF	TGTGCCAGCAGTTATGCGGGAGGGACTAGCACAGATACGCAGTATTTT
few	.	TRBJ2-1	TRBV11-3	CASSLGTGDLNEQFF	TGTGCCAGCAGCTTAGGGACCGGCGATTTGAATGAGCAGTTCTTC
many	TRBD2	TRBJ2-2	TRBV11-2	CASSDVLGTSGRAGELFF	TGTGCCAGCAGCGATGTACTCGGGACTAGCGGGAGGGCCGGGGAGCTGTTTTTT
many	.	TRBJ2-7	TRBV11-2	CASSLSRDIAYEQYF	TGTGCCAGCAGCTTAAGCCGGGACATCGCATACGAGCAGTACTTC
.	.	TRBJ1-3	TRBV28	CASSSQAEISGNTIYF	TGTGCCAGCAGTTCCCAGGCCGAAATCTCTGGAAACACCATATATTTT